These 26 T cell receptor beta chains share one sample of origin, sequenced in a study of neurological immune-mediated disorders. Time point defined: longitudinal time-point 3. One entry per CDR3 protein, called by TCRdb with MiXCR from the 5' RACE reads. The data contain around 51,000 distinct CDR3 sequences, more than 9.5% of them seen just once; the ten biggest clones take up 7.5% to 9.5%. Sequenced material: PBMCs. The receptors come from a male donor with HTLV-1-associated myelopathy (HAM/TSP).

For this clonotype: Compared with germline, one end of the junction differs, possibly owing to a read error. The rearrangement links TRBV2 to TRBJ2-4, with D perhaps given as TRBD1 or TRBD2 (6 bases each). This CDR3 is 14 amino acids long. The germline CDR1 and CDR2 sequences are SNHLY and FYNNEI. The CDR3 region is CASASWGAVDIHYF. The CDR3 nucleotides are TGTGCCAGCGCTTCCTGGGGGGCCGTGGACATTCATTACTTC. The variable domain in full, completed from reference TRBV2 and TRBJ2-4, reads EPEVTQTPSHQVTQMGQEVILRCVPISNHLYFYWYRQILGQKVEFLVSFYNNEISEKSEIFDDQFSVERPDGSNFTLKIRSTKLEDSAMYFCASASWGAVDIHYFGAGTRLSVL.

This clonotype was recorded a few times. The CDR3 bases are TGCAGCGCCCAGGGGTCTCCCTACGAGCAGTACTTC. Translated, it gives CSAQGSPYEQYF. The J gene is TRBJ2-7, the V gene TRBV29-1, with D maybe TRBD1 (6 bases). Trimming cost V 7 bases and J 2 bases, with 12 bases left between them. The CDR3 has 12 residues. The germline CDR1 and CDR2 sequences are SQVTM and ANQGSEA.

In its sample, this clonotype was seen many times. This sequence joins TRBV5-1 and TRBJ2-1; D is uncertain. Per the germline V gene, CDR1 is SGHRS and CDR2 is YFSETQ. This CDR3 has 15 residues. The ends were cut back, 0 bases at V and 9 bases at J, with 16 bases in the middle. The CDR3 nucleotides are TGCGCCAGCAGCTTGGAAGGGCTTAGTTTGGGTGAGCAGTTCTTC. Its translation: CASSLEGLSLGEQFF. Together with reference TRBV5-1 and TRBJ2-1, the CDR3 gives the full variable domain: KAGVTQTPRYLIKTRGQQVTLSCSPISGHRSVSWYQQTPGQGLQFLFEYFSETQRNKGNFPGRFSGRQFSNSRSEMNVSTLELGDSALYLCASSLEGLSLGEQFFGPGTRLTVL.

This clonotype came up many times. V and J are TRBV5-1 and TRBJ1-3; 8 nucleotides agree with TRBD1. CDR3 length: 16 residues. The junction had 4 bases not matched to a gene; V was cut back by 2 bases and J by 0 bases. Germline CDR1 reads SGHRS; CDR2 reads YFSETQ. The DNA for the CDR3 is TGCGCCAGCAGCTTTACAGGGGGAAACTCTGGAAACACCATATATTTT. This codes for CASSFTGGNSGNTIYF.

By frequency in the sample, this clonotype is medium-sized. The chain joins TRBV10-3 to TRBJ1-2; the D gene is possibly TRBD1 (6 bases). CDR1 is ENHRY, CDR2 SYGVKD, per germline. Trimming pared 0 bases from V and 6 bases from J, leaving 8 bases between. The CDR3 runs 13 residues. The CDR3 DNA is TGTGCCATCAGTGAGTCACAGGGCGATGGCTACACCTTC. This translates into CAISESQGDGYTF.

Judged by abundance, this clonotype is medium-sized. V gene TRBV5-1 combines with J gene TRBJ2-1; D ambiguous. Germline V lookup: CDR1 SGHRS, CDR2 YFSETQ. The germline V and J ends were trimmed by 0 bases and 6 bases, with 16 bases remaining between them. The CDR3 is 16 amino acids. The CDR3 protein is CASSLAEPSSGNEQFF. The CDR3 DNA is TGCGCCAGCAGCTTGGCCGAGCCCTCTTCAGGCAATGAGCAGTTCTTC.

This clonotype was observed many times. The rearrangement links TRBV5-5 to TRBJ2-1; possible D gene TRBD1, 5 bases. CDR1 SGHKS and CDR2 YYEKEE come from the germline V gene (reference sequence). The CDR3 sequence is 14 residues long. V lost 4 bases, J lost 13 bases, and 21 bases lay in between. CDR3 sequence: CASSPWVGLSGQFF. In nucleotides, the CDR3 is TGTGCCAGCAGCCCCTGGGTGGGGCTTTCCGGTCAGTTCTTC.

This chain uses TRBV5-1 with TRBJ2-5; either TRBD1 or TRBD2 may fit D (5 bases each). The CDR3 is 15 amino acids. CDR1 SGHRS and CDR2 YFSETQ come from the germline V gene. Deletions cut 5 bases from V and 4 bases from J, with 18 bases between. The DNA for the CDR3 is TGCGCCAGCAGTCGGGGCGGTGAGGGGAGAGAGACCCAGTACTTC. The encoded protein is CASSRGGEGRETQYF. The full variable domain, its missing parts supplied by reference TRBV5-1 and TRBJ2-5, is KAGVTQTPRYLIKTRGQQVTLSCSPISGHRSVSWYQQTPGQGLQFLFEYFSETQRNKGNFPGRFSGRQFSNSRSEMNVSTLELGDSALYLCASSRGGEGRETQYFGPGTRLLVL.

The genes are TRBV6-5 and TRBJ1-5, with D possibly being TRBD1 (6 bases). The V gene's germline CDR1 is MNHEY and CDR2 SVGAGI. The CDR3 has 17 amino acids. Trimming left V 2 bases short and J 0 bases short, with 14 bases between. The CDR3 here is CASSYPITGYSNQPQHF. In DNA, the CDR3 is TGTGCCAGCAGTTACCCGATAACAGGGTATAGCAATCAGCCCCAGCATTTT.

Ten or more counts support this clonotype. V is TRBV12-3 or TRBV12-4 and J is TRBJ1-1, with D possibly matching TRBD1 (5 bases). V gave up 6 bases and J gave up 1 base, with 9 bases separating them. The CDR3 is made up of 13 amino acids. The CDR3 reads CASRPTGNTEAFF. Here the CDR3 DNA reads TGTGCCAGCAGGCCAACAGGGAACACTGAAGCTTTCTTT.

This clonotype was recorded many times. The gene calls are TRBV7-9 and TRBJ1-1; maybe TRBD1 (6 bases). This CDR3 region has 17 residues. Trimming removed 5 bases at V and 1 base at J, with 20 bases between. Germline CDR1 SEHNR, CDR2 FQNEAQ (reference sequence). For the CDR3, the DNA is TGTGCCAGCAGCATCCTCCCAGGGGCAGGGGAGAACACTGAAGCTTTCTTT. This translates into CASSILPGAGENTEAFF.

This clonotype was seen many times. This chain connects TRBV20-1 to TRBJ1-2, with TRBD1 identical over 7 bases. This CDR3 contains 13 residues. Germline trimming cut 6 bases from V and 7 bases from J; bases unmatched to any gene: 11. CDR1 and CDR2 from the germline V gene are DFQATT and SNEGSKA (reference sequence). As DNA, the CDR3 is TGCAGTGCCTCAGTGGCAGGGGGAGTTGGCTACACCTTC. Translated, it gives CSASVAGGVGYTF.

Of note for this clonotype: Relative to the germline gene, one junction end is altered; a read error may explain this. The CDR3 DNA reads as TGTGCCAGCAGCGTAGATCCAGGGGGGTGGATGATCACTGACGCTTTCTTT. Its protein product is CASSVDPGGWMITDAFF. The chain has TRBV9 and TRBJ1-1, with 7 positions matching TRBD1. CDR3 length equals 17 residues. The germline CDR1 and CDR2 sequences are SGDLS and YYNGEE.

Ten or more counts support this clonotype. The rearrangement joins TRBV20-1 to TRBJ1-5, with D possibly matching TRBD1 (6 bases). The V end lost 6 bases, the J end lost 5 bases, and 14 bases lay between the germline ends. In germline, CDR1 is DFQATT, CDR2 SNEGSKA (reference sequence). CDR3 length equals 13 residues. The CDR3: CSASRGGYQPQHF. The CDR3 region has the DNA TGCAGTGCCAGTAGGGGGGGGTATCAGCCCCAGCATTTT.

This clonotype was picked up many times. The chain recombines TRBV5-6 with TRBJ2-7; maybe TRBD1 (6 bases). In germline, CDR1 is SGHDT, CDR2 YYEEEE. V lost 6 bases and J lost 4, with 17 bases in between. The CDR3 is 14 amino acids. CDR3 loop: CASTQGQRQYEQYF. DNA of the CDR3: TGTGCCAGCACCCAAGGACAGCGACAATACGAGCAGTACTTC.

This clonotype was counted once. V and J are TRBV4-3 and TRBJ1-1, with D perhaps TRBD1 (5 bases). Looked up from germline, CDR1 is LGHNA and CDR2 is YSLEER. The V gene lost 3 bases and the J gene lost 6 bases, with 14 bases spanning the gap. CDR3 size: 14 residues. The CDR3 here is CASSHPGLGAEAFF. The CDR3 DNA reads as TGCGCCAGCAGCCATCCGGGGCTCGGGGCTGAAGCTTTCTTT.

Many counts were recorded for this clonotype. This rearrangement joins TRBV7-9 to TRBJ2-3, with a weak D call TRBD2 (5 bases). CDR3 length equals 15 residues. Trimming pared 5 bases from V and 1 base from J, leaving 13 bases between. Germline V lookup: CDR1 SEHNR, CDR2 FQNEAQ (reference sequence). CDR3 DNA sequence: TGTGCCAGCAGCCTGAGGGTCTCCCGCACAGATACGCAGTATTTT. Protein product: CASSLRVSRTDTQYF.

This clonotype was observed many times. The genes are TRBV5-1 and TRBJ2-7; D assignment may be TRBD1 or TRBD2 (6 bases each). CDR1 and CDR2 (germline): SGHRS, YFSETQ. Trimming pared 0 bases from V and 3 bases from J, leaving 13 bases between. This CDR3 is 15 amino acids long. CDR3 region: CASSLGPGAGYEQYF. The CDR3 DNA is TGCGCCAGCAGCTTGGGCCCGGGGGCTGGCTACGAGCAGTACTTC.

The V and J genes are TRBV5-1 and TRBJ1-3, with no clear D. CDR3 length: 13 residues. The V and J ends lost 0 bases and 4 bases respectively, with 5 bases between them. From germline, CDR1 is SGHRS and CDR2 YFSETQ. In DNA form, the CDR3 reads TGCGCCAGCAGCTTGGAAGGGGGAAACACCATATATTTT. It yields the protein CASSLEGGNTIYF.

This clonotype was picked up many times. This may be a read error, as it is one base from a much larger clone. The V and J genes are TRBV9 and TRBJ2-3; D not certain. Per germline, CDR1 SGDLS and CDR2 YYNGEE. The CDR3 contains 13 residues. V was clipped by 9 bases and J by 0 bases, with 11 bases between them. Here the CDR3 reads CANKIGSTDTQYF. The CDR3 coding sequence is TGTGCCAACAAGATAGGAAGCACAGATACGCAGTATTTT.

In its sample, this clonotype was seen a few times. The chain couples TRBV20-1 to TRBJ2-7; a weak D match, TRBD1 (5 bases). V shed 1 base and J shed 5 bases, with 12 bases lying between them. CDR1 is DFQATT and CDR2 is SNEGSKA in the germline V gene (reference sequence). The CDR3 is 13 amino acids. The CDR3 nucleotides read TGCAGTGCTAGAGGGGGTAAACAGGACGAGCAGTACTTC. Translating gives CSARGGKQDEQYF.

This clonotype appeared many times. This chain joins TRBV12-3 or TRBV12-4 and TRBJ1-5, with a possible D match to TRBD1 (6 bases). V dropped 8 bases and J dropped 0 bases, with 14 bases sitting between them. The CDR3 totals 15 residues. The CDR3 DNA follows: TGTGCCAGCGGTAAGGACAGTCATAGCAATCAGCCCCAGCATTTT. Translation: CASGKDSHSNQPQHF.

This clonotype was detected only a few times. The rearrangement links TRBV5-1 to TRBJ1-5, with 7 bases matching TRBD1. J was trimmed by 9 bases and V by 2 bases; bases with no gene match: 5. Germline V CDR1 and CDR2: SGHRS, YFSETQ. The CDR3 has 13 amino acids. In DNA, the CDR3 is TGCGCCAGCAGCTTTGAGACAGGGCGGCCCCAGCATTTT. The encoded protein is CASSFETGRPQHF.

The chain combines TRBV11-2 with TRBJ2-5; either TRBD1 or TRBD2 may fit D (5 bases each). CDR1 and CDR2 (germline): SGHAT, FQNNGV. This CDR3 is 14 amino acids long. V gave up 1 base and J gave up 5 bases, with 11 bases separating them. CDR3 DNA: TGTGCCAGCAGCTTAGGCGGGCAGGGTGAGACCCAGTACTTC. Translated: CASSLGGQGETQYF.

This clonotype qualifies as medium-sized. The genes are TRBV4-3 and TRBJ2-5; 8 nucleotides agree with TRBD1. The V and J ends lost 4 bases and 4 bases, in that order; junction bases with no gene match: 11. Germline V lookup: CDR1 LGHNA, CDR2 YSLEER. This CDR3 has 16 amino acids. CDR3 protein: CASSRDRTGQGETQYF. CDR3 in DNA: TGCGCCAGCAGCCGAGACCGGACAGGGCAGGGAGAGACCCAGTACTTC.

The chain's CDR3 is CASSLGDRGGITDTQYF. CDR3 bases: TGTGCCAGCAGTTTAGGGGACAGGGGGGGAATCACAGATACGCAGTATTTT. The chain carries TRBV12-3 or TRBV12-4 and TRBJ2-3; 11 bases match TRBD1. Trimming at V came to 1 base and at J to 2 bases, leaving 5 bases not matched to a gene. CDR3 length: 17 residues.